This T cell receptor beta chain was profiled in a study of siplizumab effects on memory and regulatory T cells. On this clone: Antigen unknown.

Repertoires were generated with immunoSEQ multiplex PCR, while TCRdb's copy carries only in-frame clones and drops some. This repertoire shows approximately 120,000 clones, 90% to 95% found once; its top ten account for about 0.16%. CDR3 length equals 14 residues. V was trimmed by 0 bases and J by 3 bases, leaving 9 bases between them. The germline CDR1 and CDR2 sequences are SGHKS and YYEKEE (reference sequence). Study outcomes and limitations: Tregs that proliferated in siplizumab cultures did not have their suppressive function confirmed.

This chain links TRBV5-5 with TRBJ1-2; D is unresolved. Sequenced input: non-Treg CD4+ T cells sorted from blood. The source is a human donor in good health. The CDR3 spells CASSLDSQYYGYTF. CDR3 DNA sequence: TGTGCCAGCAGCTTGGATAGTCAGTACTATGGCTACACCTTC.